Included here is one TCR beta chain sequence, with context. What it recognizes is unknown. This sample was taken from a study of blood T cells in healthy people across ages. Overall study findings and caveats: With age, beta diversity per million T cells declined roughly linearly, significantly by around 43.

Through a sample-barcoded 5' primer and a J-beta primer mix, a second PCR was run for roughly 6 to 12 cycles. TCRdb reprocessed the 5' RACE reads via MiXCR and lists one record per CDR3 protein. The profile shows roughly 1,700,000 distinct CDR3 sequences, 25% to 30% of them singletons. J gave up 5 bases and V 3 bases, and 9 bases lay outside the gene matches. The CDR3 has 15 residues. Per the germline V gene, CDR1 is DFQATT and CDR2 is SNEGSKA (reference sequence). The specimen sequenced was blood. The receptor's source is a woman aged 25 to 39 in good health. V gene TRBV20-1 combines with J gene TRBJ2-1, with 8 positions matching TRBD2. CDR3 loop: CSARDGLAVDNEQFF. CDR3 nucleotide sequence: TGCAGTGCTAGGGATGGACTAGCTGTAGACAATGAGCAGTTCTTC.